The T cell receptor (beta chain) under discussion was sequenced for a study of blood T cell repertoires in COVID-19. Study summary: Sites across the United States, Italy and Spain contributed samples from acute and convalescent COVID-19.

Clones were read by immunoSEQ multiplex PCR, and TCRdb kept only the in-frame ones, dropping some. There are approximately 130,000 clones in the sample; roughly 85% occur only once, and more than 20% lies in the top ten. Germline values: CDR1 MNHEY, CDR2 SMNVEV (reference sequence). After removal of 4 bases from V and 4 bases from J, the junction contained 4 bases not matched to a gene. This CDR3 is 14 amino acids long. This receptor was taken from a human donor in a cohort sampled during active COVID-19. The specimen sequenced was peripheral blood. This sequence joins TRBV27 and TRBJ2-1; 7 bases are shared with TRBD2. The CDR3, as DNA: TGTGCCAGCAGTTCGCGGGAGTTTTACAATGAGCAGTTCTTC. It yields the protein CASSSREFYNEQFF.